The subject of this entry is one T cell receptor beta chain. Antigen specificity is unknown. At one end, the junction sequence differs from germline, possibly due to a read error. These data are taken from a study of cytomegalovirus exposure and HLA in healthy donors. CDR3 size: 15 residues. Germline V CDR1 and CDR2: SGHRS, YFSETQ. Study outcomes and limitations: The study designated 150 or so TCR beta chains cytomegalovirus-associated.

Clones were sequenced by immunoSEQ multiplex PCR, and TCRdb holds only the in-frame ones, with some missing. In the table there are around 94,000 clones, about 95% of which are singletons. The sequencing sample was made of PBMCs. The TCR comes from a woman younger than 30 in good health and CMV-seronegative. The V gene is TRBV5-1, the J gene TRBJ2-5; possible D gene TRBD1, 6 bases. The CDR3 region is CASSTGLGAKETRYF. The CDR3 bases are TGCGCCAGCAGCACTGGTTTGGGGGCGAAAGAGACCCGGTACTTC.